The source of this TCR beta chain is a study of technical replicates of blood from several donors (dated by TCRdb to about 2017). V is reduced by 1 base and J by 1 base, leaving a spacing of 10 bases between them. From the cysteine up to the phenylalanine, the CDR3 has a length of 15 residues. Just CDR3 DNA is preserved here, 45 bases in frame from base 1. The germline V gene (reference sequence) yields SGHNT for CDR1 and YYREEE for CDR2. The library was obtained by the immunoSEQ multiplex PCR assay. The immuneACCESS repertoire file appears here via TCRdb, limited to in-frame rearrangements. These files lack a portion of the clones; in checked studies, under half of the deficit traces to unresolved V genes, and the cause of the others is not known. The sample has about 75,000 clones on record, 91% of them singletons. The ten most abundant clones make up roughly 5% of the sample. As concerns this clone: What antigen it recognizes has not been identified. No base-level quality is on record; no much larger clone is a single base apart.

The specimen was PBMCs. Recombination connected TRBV5-4 to TRBJ2-3; TRBD1 is perhaps the D gene, given 5 matching bases. The source is a human donor in good health. Some clones in this sample may be carry-over from other donors' samples. The CDR3 protein is CASSLRGRGTDTQYF. The sequenced DNA: TGTGCCAGCAGCTTGAGGGGTCGAGGCACAGATACGCAGTATTTT.